The next 20 T cell receptor beta chains were all read from a single sample in a study of T cells expressing NK-cell markers. TCRdb reprocessed the 5' RACE reads; each CDR3 protein has one entry and no DNA is given. The sample is made up of about 440,000 distinct CDR3 sequences, and the top ten hold approximately 6.8% of it. The sequenced sample was blood T cells: a sorted CD56 or NKG2C T cell subset, CD4+ or CD8+ T cells, or bulk PBMC T cells (not recorded which). These receptors were collected from a woman aged 18 to 75 in good health.

This sequence joins TRBV11-2 and TRBJ2-4; TCRdb's D gene call, TRBD1, goes unchecked for lack of DNA. The CDR3 covers 17 residues. The germline CDR1 and CDR2 sequences are SGHAT and FQNNGV. The CDR3 is CASSLEGAALAKNIQYF.

The chain carries TRBV27 and TRBJ1-2; TCRdb's D call, TRBD1, is unchecked because there is no DNA. This CDR3 spans 14 amino acids. CDR1 and CDR2 (germline): MNHEY, SMNVEV (reference sequence). The CDR3: CASALRGSGYGYTF.

The chain couples TRBV29-1 to TRBJ2-1. CDR3 length: 13 amino acids. The germline V gene has CDR1 SQVTM and CDR2 ANQGSEA. The CDR3 here is CSVAGNSYNEQFF.

This chain uses TRBV20-1 with TRBJ1-2; TCRdb picks TRBD1, but there is no DNA to check that call. The germline V gene encodes CDR1 DFQATT and CDR2 SNEGSKA (reference sequence). The CDR3 has 13 residues. The CDR3 here is CSAKGRGYYGYTF.

The chain recombines TRBV5-1 with TRBJ1-1; TCRdb gives TRBD1 as the D gene, but with no DNA this cannot be confirmed. Germline V gene lookup returns CDR1 SGHRS and CDR2 YFSETQ. The CDR3 covers 15 residues. This CDR3 reads CASSPRPAGDTEAFF.

This chain joins TRBV7-2 and TRBJ2-5; TCRdb's D gene call, TRBD2, goes unchecked for lack of DNA. This CDR3 comprises 13 residues. CDR1 and CDR2 from the germline V gene are SGHTA and FQGNSA. CDR3 loop: CASRIQASETQYF.

The chain combines TRBV7-2 with TRBJ2-7; lacking DNA, the TRBD1 call made by TCRdb goes unchecked. The CDR3 is made up of 17 amino acids. CDR1 and CDR2 (germline): SGHTA, FQGNSA. CDR3 amino acids: CASSSSRRTVFSYEQYF.

V gene TRBV6-5 combines with J gene TRBJ2-1. Germline V gene lookup returns CDR1 MNHEY and CDR2 SVGAGI. This CDR3 spans 16 amino acids. CDR3 sequence reads: CASSYRQKKSYNEQFF.

The chain employs TRBV10-2 and TRBJ2-4; without DNA, the TCRdb call of TRBD1 cannot be checked. The germline V gene encodes CDR1 WSHSY and CDR2 SAAADI. There are 14 residues in the CDR3. The CDR3 region is CASSEQPRQNIQYF.

The rearrangement links TRBV20-1 to TRBJ2-1; TCRdb outputs TRBD1, but without DNA this stays unchecked. The CDR3 consists of 14 residues. Germline V lookup: CDR1 DFQATT, CDR2 SNEGSKA (reference sequence). CDR3 sequence: CSAPYRGRGNEQFF.

V is TRBV20-1 and J is TRBJ2-5; TCRdb's D call of TRBD2 is untestable without DNA. The germline gives CDR1 DFQATT, CDR2 SNEGSKA (reference sequence). The CDR3 covers 11 residues. The CDR3 sequence is CSATSRETQYF.

The CDR3 loop is CASSYSRQGVEQFF. This sequence joins TRBV6-5 and TRBJ2-1; absent DNA, TCRdb's TRBD1 call cannot be checked. The length of the CDR3 is 14 residues. Germline V gene data show CDR1 as MNHEY and CDR2 as SVGAGI.

The CDR3 protein is CASSLVAGGRVTGELFF. V and J are TRBV11-2 and TRBJ2-2; without DNA, the TCRdb call of TRBD2 cannot be checked. The length of the CDR3 is 17 residues. In germline, CDR1 is SGHAT, CDR2 FQNNGV.

The chain employs TRBV7-2 and TRBJ2-6; no DNA is available, so the TRBD1 call from TCRdb remains unchecked. The length of the CDR3 is 15 residues. The germline gives CDR1 SGHTA, CDR2 FQGNSA. CDR3: CASSFWASGANVLTF.

The chain joins TRBV4-2 to TRBJ2-6. Germline V gives CDR1 LGHNA, CDR2 YNFKEQ. CDR3 length equals 15 residues. This CDR3 is CASSQEVDGANVLTF.

This rearrangement joins TRBV20-1 to TRBJ2-7; there is no DNA to check the TCRdb D call of TRBD2. The CDR3 has 15 residues. Germline loops: CDR1 DFQATT, CDR2 SNEGSKA (reference sequence). The CDR3 reads CSARVGTSVTYEQYF.

The J gene is TRBJ2-5, the V gene TRBV20-1; the TCRdb call, TRBD2, lacks DNA for checking. Germline V gives CDR1 DFQATT, CDR2 SNEGSKA (reference sequence). This CDR3 has 14 amino acids. This CDR3 reads CSARRVGRGETQYF.

J is TRBJ1-6 and V is TRBV12-3 or TRBV12-4; the D gene TCRdb calls, TRBD1, cannot be checked with no DNA. This CDR3 has 12 amino acids. CDR3 residues: CATRTGRSPLHF.

This chain links TRBV20-1 with TRBJ2-6; TCRdb's D call of TRBD1 is untestable without DNA. The length of the CDR3 is 13 residues. Germline-derived CDR1 and CDR2 are DFQATT and SNEGSKA (reference sequence). CDR3 protein: CSADRGGANVLTF.

The V call is TRBV5-1, the J call TRBJ1-5; TCRdb's D call of TRBD1 is untestable without DNA. Germline V gene data show CDR1 as SGHRS and CDR2 as YFSETQ. This CDR3 is built from 13 residues. The CDR3 is CAIEDRAEGPQHF.